The 15 T cell receptor beta chains below all came from one sample that was sequenced in a study of tumor-infiltrating lymphocytes in oesophageal squamous cell carcinoma. TCRdb used MiXCR to reprocess the PCR reads, holding one entry per CDR3 protein. This table holds roughly 20,000 distinct CDR3 sequences, around 40% found once. Sequenced sample: esophageal tumor tissue. The source of these receptors is a male donor with esophageal squamous cell carcinoma.

The chain links TRBV29-1 to TRBJ2-7; TRBD1 matches at 7 bases. The CDR3 sequence is 13 residues long. The V gene end was trimmed by 6 bases and the J gene end by 2 bases; junction bases not matched to a gene: 7. Germline V gene lookup returns CDR1 SQVTM and CDR2 ANQGSEA. CDR3 loop: CSVQTGVAYEQYF. The CDR3, as DNA: TGCAGCGTGCAAACAGGGGTGGCCTACGAGCAGTACTTC.

The sample holds many counts of this clonotype. The V and J genes are TRBV7-8 and TRBJ2-5; tentatively, D is TRBD1 or TRBD2 (5 bases each). The end of the DNA is better explained by TRBJ2-7, so the J call may be wrong. Looked up from germline, CDR1 is SGHVS and CDR2 is FQNEAQ. There are 15 residues in the CDR3. CDR3 in DNA: TGTGCCAGCACCGGTTTTCAGGGACCCTCCTACGAGCAGTACTTC. It is translated as CASTGFQGPSYEQYF.

J is TRBJ2-6 and V is TRBV11-1, with D perhaps being TRBD1 or TRBD2 (5 bases each). The last part of the DNA fits TRBJ2-7 better; the J call may be wrong. CDR1 and CDR2 (germline): SGHAT, FQDESV (reference sequence). The length of the CDR3 is 14 residues. Here the CDR3 reads CASSPRWGTYEQYF. The CDR3 DNA reads TGTGCCAGCAGCCCTAGGTGGGGGACCTACGAGCAGTACTTC.

This clonotype was seen many times. The V and J genes are TRBV6-1 and TRBJ2-3; tentatively, D is TRBD2 (7 bases). Germline V gene lookup returns CDR1 MNHNS and CDR2 SASEGT. Trimming pared 7 bases from V and 1 base from J, leaving 18 bases between. The CDR3 length is 16 residues. CDR3 DNA: TGTGCCAGCAACAAAAGGGGAGGGGGGGGCACAGATACGCAGTATTTT. Residues: CASNKRGGGGTDTQYF.

This clonotype was detected ten times or more. This rearrangement joins TRBV10-3 to TRBJ1-2; D is perhaps TRBD1 (5 bases). Trimming pared 6 bases from V and 7 bases from J, leaving 33 bases between. CDR1 is ENHRY, CDR2 SYGVKD, per germline. The CDR3 spans 19 residues. CDR3 sequence: CAIRKRSIPGLREDGGYTF. The CDR3 DNA reads TGTGCCATCAGGAAGAGATCAATTCCGGGACTCAGGGAGGACGGTGGCTACACCTTC.

This clonotype was detected ten times or more. The V gene is TRBV12-3 or TRBV12-4, the J gene TRBJ1-2; D perhaps matches TRBD1 (5 bases). CDR3 length: 13 amino acids. V was clipped by 7 bases and J by 8 bases, with 17 bases between them. CDR3 nucleotides: TGTGCCAGCACCACCGAGACAGCAAGAGGCTACACCTTC. This sequence encodes CASTTETARGYTF.

The V and J genes are TRBV6-5 and TRBJ2-1; weak D call: TRBD2 (6 bases). Judging by the DNA end, TRBJ2-7 fits better; the J call may be wrong. The CDR3 totals 13 residues. Germline lookup yields CDR1 MNHEY and CDR2 SVGAGI. The CDR3 DNA is TGTGCCAGCAGGACTCTGCGGGGCTACGAGCAGTACTTC. It codes for CASRTLRGYEQYF.

This clonotype has a count of ten or more. The gene calls are TRBV24-1 and TRBJ2-1; 9 positions agree with TRBD1. V lost 7 bases to trimming and J lost 7 bases; unmatched junction nucleotides: 13. CDR1 KGHDR and CDR2 SFDVKD come from the germline V gene. The CDR3 spans 16 residues. The CDR3, as DNA: TGTGCCACCAGCCTCCGACCGGGACAGGGTAGAAATGAGCAGTTCTTC. This codes for CATSLRPGQGRNEQFF.

The rearrangement joins TRBV28 to TRBJ2-5; the D is unclear. The J call is in doubt because the DNA end fits TRBJ2-1 better. Germline V gives CDR1 MDHEN, CDR2 SYDVKM. This CDR3 has 13 amino acids. In nucleotides, the CDR3 is TGTGCCAGCAGTTTCGGGTCCTACAATGAGCAGTTCTTC. Its protein product is CASSFGSYNEQFF.

In its sample, this clonotype was seen many times. The chain joins TRBV10-3 to TRBJ2-3, with 9 bases that match TRBD2. This CDR3 is built from 16 residues. The ends lost 0 bases at V and 4 bases at J; junction bases unmatched: 5. Germline V gene sequence: CDR1 ENHRY, CDR2 SYGVKD. The CDR3 here is CAISESRGGRADTQYF. In DNA, the CDR3 is TGTGCCATCAGTGAGTCGCGGGGGGGCCGGGCAGATACGCAGTATTTT.

This chain uses TRBV7-8 with TRBJ2-3; 10 bases fit TRBD2. CDR3 length: 17 amino acids. CDR1 SGHVS and CDR2 FQNEAQ come from the germline V gene. V was clipped by 0 bases and J by 5 bases; unmatched bases: 8. CDR3: CASSLARGSGRQDTQYF. CDR3 sequence (DNA): TGTGCCAGCAGCTTAGCCCGTGGTAGCGGGAGGCAAGATACGCAGTATTTT.

This clonotype showed up many times. This chain links TRBV6-6 with TRBJ1-1, with TRBD1 as a possible D gene (5 bases). The germline V gene encodes CDR1 MNHNY and CDR2 SVGAGI (reference sequence). V was clipped by 2 bases and J by 1 base, with 11 bases between them. The CDR3 sequence is 15 residues long. CDR3 residues: CASSYRWGGNTEAFF. In DNA form, the CDR3 reads TGTGCCAGCAGTTACAGGTGGGGCGGGAACACTGAAGCTTTCTTT.

The V and J genes are TRBV3-1 and TRBJ2-2; no clear D gene. Germline V lookup: CDR1 LGHDT, CDR2 YNNKEL (reference sequence). V gave up 0 bases and J gave up 2 bases, with 13 bases separating them. This CDR3 has 17 residues. DNA of the CDR3: TGTGCCAGCAGCCAAGAAATTCCAGACTCTAACACCGGGGAGCTGTTTTTT. As protein: CASSQEIPDSNTGELFF.

Worth noting for this clonotype: One base away lies a much larger clone, so this may be a sequencing read error. The chain employs TRBV2 and TRBJ2-5; D remains ambiguous. The DNA end is more similar to TRBJ2-1, so the J call may be wrong. The CDR3 spans 14 residues. CDR1 is SNHLY, CDR2 FYNNEI, per germline. The CDR3 DNA is TGTGCCAGCAGCCCCCCTCAGACCCATCCAGAGCAGTTCTTC. It is translated as CASSPPQTHPEQFF.

This sequence joins TRBV7-1 and TRBJ2-5; 8 bases align to TRBD1. TRBV7-1 counts as an open reading frame of uncertain function. The CDR3 length is 14 residues. V was clipped by 5 bases and J by 11 bases; unmatched bases: 13. CDR3 in amino acids: CASSPTGGTDTQYF. The CDR3 nucleotides are TGTGCCAGCAGCCCAACAGGGGGGACAGATACGCAGTACTTC.